A selection of T cell receptor beta chains follows, all from one sample in a study of human T cells and chemical hapten exposure. TCRdb used MiXCR to reprocess the RACE reads, holding one entry per CDR3 protein. The sample lists tens of thousands of distinct CDR3 sequences; 9.4% were seen once. The sequences come from whole blood, collected in connection with sensitization to the hapten diphenylcyclopropenone (DPC). The receptors originated from a woman aged 40 to 50 with alopecia areata. Some clones in this sample may be carry-over from other donors' samples. The conserved cysteine and the conserved F or W are not part of the CDR3 here. The D gene is left open where the match is weak.

TRBV5-1 NA ASSANRARGYEQY
TRBV29-1 TRBD1 SAETGKNTGELF
TRBV19 TRBD1 ASSQGQGRQH
TRBV6-1 TRBD1 ASRDSLEAF
TRBV30 NA AWSFKEPVEAF
TRBV6-2/TRBV6-3 NA ASSSGTVRNEQF
TRBV25-1 NA ASSEWDSGNTIY
TRBV12-3/TRBV12-4 TRBD2 ASSTSLAESNEQF
TRBV11-2 NA ASSLRASFGNNEQF
TRBV2 NA ASSPTRQRSYNEQF
TRBV5-4 TRBD2 ASSSDGGLAVETQY
TRBV7-3 NA ASSRARLTEAF
TRBV6-2/TRBV6-3 TRBD1 ASKPTGTAYEQY
TRBV3-1 TRBD2 ASSQETQRGADTQY
TRBV6-2/TRBV6-3 NA ASKKGGDQPQH
TRBV28 NA ASSLLYNEQF
TRBV7-6 TRBD1 ASSPLPGQDYGYT
TRBV30 TRBD1 AWLGTVYGYT
TRBV3-1 TRBD1 ASSQGQARNSPLH
TRBV11-2 TRBD1 ASSSEQTGKNEQY
TRBV6-5 TRBD1 ASSYRQGKGYGYT
TRBV5-6 NA APEDQPQH
TRBV20-1 TRBD1 SAPPGGSRTDTQY
TRBV7-2 NA ASSLESPGANVLT
TRBV28 TRBD2 ASRDGGVDIQY
TRBV6-5 NA ASSYGPGVGQETQY
TRBV12-3/TRBV12-4 NA ASSPQGWRTNEKLF
TRBV4-3 TRBD1 ASSQEIQGKLF
TRBV29-1 NA SVESSNARPKGYT
TRBV30 NA AWTGTPWESSPLH
TRBV6-1 TRBD1 ASSETTGARDEQY
TRBV10-3 TRBD1 AISGTGTGTSYEQY
TRBV5-1 NA ASSLIRVQETQY
TRBV29-1 NA SAWTANYGYT
TRBV6-4 NA ASSEGIGTGELF
TRBV18 NA ASSPGSGSSNQPQH
TRBV7-2 NA ASSLARGPRGEQF
TRBV28 NA ASSSVAGTLTDTQY
TRBV3-1 TRBD1 ASSPRDRSYNYEQY
TRBV12-3/TRBV12-4 TRBD1 ASTSPGDSYYGYT
TRBV20-1 NA SAPVRYEQY
TRBV2 TRBD1 ASSGDREVQPQH
TRBV6-4 NA ASSGQPQH
TRBV12-5 NA ASGLTQINTGELF
TRBV19 NA ASNRQDTGELF
TRBV12-3/TRBV12-4 NA ASSNRVGAF
TRBV4-1 TRBD2 ASKVRGGPGELF
TRBV30 NA AWKGAERAEAF
TRBV10-3 NA AISEGDPGTQY
TRBV29-1 NA SVVSRGEQY
TRBV27 NA ASSSTGLSNQPQH